This record looks at one T cell receptor (beta chain) sequence and its context. Original processing methods: Estimated nucleated cell counts came from reference gene primer amplification. TCRdb keeps only in-frame clones here, not all; method: immunoSEQ multiplex PCR. V and J calls and clone size are given by that table; D and trimming were obtained from the DNA. This sample carries about 39,000 clones, roughly 80% of them seen once, and the ten largest clones take approximately 11%. The record originates from a study of blood T cell repertoires in COVID-19. Study background: Collection of acute and convalescent COVID-19 samples took place in the United States, Italy and Spain.

Between the trimmed V and J ends, which lost 4 bases and 1 base, there was a span of 10 bases. The length of the CDR3 is 14 residues. Germline V gene sequence: CDR1 SGHTA, CDR2 FQGNSA. The clonotype comes from a man in his 60s in a cohort sampled during active COVID-19. Sequencing was done on a sample of peripheral blood. The chain employs TRBV7-2 and TRBJ2-5; D perhaps matches TRBD1 (5 bases). CDR3 sequence reads: CASSSQGIQETQYF. As DNA, the CDR3 is TGTGCCAGCAGCTCGCAGGGTATCCAAGAGACCCAGTACTTC.